This T cell receptor beta chain was captured in a study of blood T cell repertoires in COVID-19. Study at large: T cells, B-cell-depleted T cells, or PBMCs provided the cDNA or gDNA that served as material.

In germline, CDR1 is SGHRS, CDR2 YFSETQ. V lost 0 bases, J lost 7 bases, and 8 bases stayed unmatched. The CDR3 sequence is 15 residues long. Individuals aged roughly 18 to 95 years were recruited from 24 US areas. Grouping used clinical history reported by participants in a survey and questionnaire. Per the original methods: Amplifying reference gene primers gave estimates of nucleated cell counts. The repertoire was sequenced with immunoSEQ multiplex PCR; TCRdb's copy has only in-frame clones and lacks some. The DNA gave D and trimming, while V, J and clone size come from that table. The table has around 400,000 clones, about 88% seen once.

The V gene is TRBV5-1, the J gene TRBJ2-7; 9 positions agree with TRBD2. What was sequenced was PBMCs or T cells enriched from blood (not recorded which). This clonotype was obtained from a woman in her late teens or twenties who had been exposed to COVID-19. The CDR3 protein is CASSLEGTSWLEQYF. DNA of the CDR3: TGCGCCAGCAGCTTGGAGGGGACTAGCTGGCTGGAGCAGTACTTC.